Sequencing of this T cell receptor (beta chain) was carried out in a study of T-cell reconstitution after alpha-beta-depleted transplantation in children (dated by TCRdb to the mid-2010s). Turning to the overall study: Using TCR repertoire profiling, the study followed T-cell immune reconstitution in a quantitative way in children after TCRalphabeta/CD19-depleted allogeneic hematopoietic cell transplantation. Here is what the overall study found, with its caveats: In some patients, the high TCRbeta diversity seen at day 60 was put down to recipient T cells and intrathymic progenitors that had survived conditioning. Over subsequent months, a decline in hyperexpanded clone frequencies was noted, and after one year, T-cell counts and TCRbeta diversity were mostly ascribed to newly produced T cells. About two months after transplant, the apparently early recovery of alphabetaT-cell counts reportedly depended on just several hundred clones that had expanded rapidly and came from non-depleted graft cells.

The treatment or condition label of this sample denotes: allogeneic hematopoietic cell transplantation with graft depleted of TCRalphabeta T cells and CD19 B cells. Transplant recipients were children who received TCRalphabeta/CD19-depleted allogeneic hematopoietic cell grafts. The protocol used for the library was PCR. TCRdb lists the instrument as Illumina HiSeq 2500. Molecular barcoding was employed in the preparation of TCR libraries, with unique molecular identifiers being used to normalize TCRbeta repertoire quantification. In TCRdb, the public reads were trimmed at Q25 with fastp and aligned with MiXCR, with productive beta chains retained. For every CDR3 protein sequence, its rows merge into one entry that carries the most common genes and DNA. Recorded for this sample are fewer than 750,000 distinct CDR3 sequences; roughly 23% of them occurred a single time. Roughly 14% of the sample is in the top ten clones.

This clonotype came up a few times. Its specific antigen is unknown. No much larger clone is present one base from it, and per-base qualities are unavailable. Taken from the germline V gene, the CDR1 and CDR2 loops are MNHEY and SVGEGT. A distance of 8 bases separates the germline ends of V and J, which lose 6 bases and 1 base respectively. Taken from cysteine to phenylalanine, the CDR3 has 13 residues. Of all the DNA, just the CDR3 is kept, 39 bases in frame from base 1. The sequence came from a boy in the first two years of life who had a stem cell transplant for acute myeloid leukemia, so the T cells may come from the graft donor. This chain joins TRBV6-2 or TRBV6-3 to TRBJ2-3; the D segment cannot be called with confidence. Sequenced here: PBMCs, mostly from graft donor cells, sampled 360 days after TCRalphabeta/CD19-depleted stem cell transplant. This receptor carries the CDR3 CASRHDRTDTQYF. The DNA is as follows: TGTGCCAGCAGACACGACCGCACAGATACGCAGTATTTT.